This TCR beta chain was obtained from a study of blood T cell repertoires in COVID-19. Study details: From the United States, Italy and Spain came samples of acute and convalescent COVID-19.

The germline V and J ends were trimmed by 3 bases and 0 bases, with 6 bases remaining between them. CDR1 is SNHLY, CDR2 FYNNEI, per germline. This CDR3 has 14 amino acids. Methods used by the authors: Reference gene primer amplification yielded estimated nucleated cell counts. This table comes from immunoSEQ multiplex PCR, and its TCRdb copy is limited to in-frame clones, with some not included. The V and J calls and clone size come from that table; D and trimming were worked out from the DNA. Of some 390,000 clones listed, approximately 92% are singletons. Cohort 3 recovery required two negative PCRs, clearance, or symptom resolution.

The TCR was taken from a man younger than 40 who had recovered from COVID-19. The chain employs TRBV2 and TRBJ2-4; tentative D call: TRBD1 (5 bases). The sequenced sample was PBMCs or T cells enriched from blood (not recorded which). CDR3 in amino acids: CASSDREAKNIQYF. The DNA of the CDR3 is TGTGCCAGCAGTGACAGGGAAGCCAAAAACATTCAGTACTTC.